Reported below is one T cell receptor (beta chain). The data were obtained in a study of blood T cell repertoires in COVID-19. This table comes from immunoSEQ multiplex PCR, and its TCRdb copy is limited to in-frame clones, with some not included. This sample has about 140,000 clones; roughly 89% occur once, and the top ten carry around 9%. After removal of 4 bases from V and 8 bases from J, the junction contained 7 bases not matched to a gene. The CDR3 extends over 13 amino acids. Germline CDR1 and CDR2: LNHDA and SQIVND (reference sequence). This TCR came from a man aged 25 to 45 with COVID-19, enrolled during active disease. Material for sequencing was peripheral blood. The chain employs TRBV19 and TRBJ1-2, with TRBD1 matching 7 bases. CDR3 in DNA: TGTGCCAGTAGTAAACGACAGGGTGCCGGCTACACCTTC. Its translation: CASSKRQGAGYTF.